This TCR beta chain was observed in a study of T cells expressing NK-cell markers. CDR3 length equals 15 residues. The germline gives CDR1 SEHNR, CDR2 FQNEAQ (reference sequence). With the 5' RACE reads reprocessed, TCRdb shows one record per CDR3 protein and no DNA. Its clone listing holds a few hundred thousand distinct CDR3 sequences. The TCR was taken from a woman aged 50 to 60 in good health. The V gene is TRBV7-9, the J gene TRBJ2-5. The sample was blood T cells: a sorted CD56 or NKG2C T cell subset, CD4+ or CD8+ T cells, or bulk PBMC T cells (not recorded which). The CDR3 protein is CASSLALTAQETQYF.